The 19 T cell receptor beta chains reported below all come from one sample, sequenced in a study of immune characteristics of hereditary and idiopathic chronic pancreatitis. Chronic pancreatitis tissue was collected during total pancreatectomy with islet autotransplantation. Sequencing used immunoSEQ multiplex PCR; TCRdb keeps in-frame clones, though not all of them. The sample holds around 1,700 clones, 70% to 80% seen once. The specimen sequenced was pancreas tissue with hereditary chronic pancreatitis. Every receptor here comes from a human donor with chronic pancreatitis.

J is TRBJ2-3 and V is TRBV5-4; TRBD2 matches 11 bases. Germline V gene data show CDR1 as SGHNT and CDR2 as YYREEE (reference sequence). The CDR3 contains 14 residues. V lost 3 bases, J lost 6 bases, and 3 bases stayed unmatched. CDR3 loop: CASSYRLAGDTQYF. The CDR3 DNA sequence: TGTGCCAGCAGCTACCGACTAGCGGGGGATACGCAGTATTTT.

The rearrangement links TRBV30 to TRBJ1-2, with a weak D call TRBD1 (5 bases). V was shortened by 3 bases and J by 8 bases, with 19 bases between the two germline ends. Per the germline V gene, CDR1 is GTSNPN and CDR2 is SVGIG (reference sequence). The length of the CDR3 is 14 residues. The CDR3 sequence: CAWSPGEGRRGYTF. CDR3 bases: TGTGCCTGGAGCCCGGGGGAGGGGCGGCGGGGCTACACCTTC. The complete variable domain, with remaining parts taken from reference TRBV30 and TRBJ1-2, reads SQTIHQWPATLVQPVGSPLSLECTVEGTSNPNLYWYRQAAGRGLQLLFYSVGIGQISSEVPQNLSASRPQDRQFILSSKKLLLSDSGFYLCAWSPGEGRRGYTFGSGTRLTVV.

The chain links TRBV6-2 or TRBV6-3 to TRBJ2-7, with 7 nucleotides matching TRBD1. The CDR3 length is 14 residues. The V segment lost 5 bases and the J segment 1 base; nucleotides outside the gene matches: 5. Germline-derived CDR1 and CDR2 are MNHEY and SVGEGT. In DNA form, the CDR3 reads TGTGCCAGCAGTCTCGGGACAGAGTCCTACGAGCAGTACTTC. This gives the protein CASSLGTESYEQYF.

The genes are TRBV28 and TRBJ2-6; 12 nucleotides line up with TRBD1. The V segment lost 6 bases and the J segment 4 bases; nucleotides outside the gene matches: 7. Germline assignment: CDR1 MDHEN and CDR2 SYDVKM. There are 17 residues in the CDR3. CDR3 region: CASRPGQGAGGANVLTF. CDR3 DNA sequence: TGTGCCAGCAGGCCGGGACAGGGGGCGGGGGGGGCCAACGTCCTGACTTTC.

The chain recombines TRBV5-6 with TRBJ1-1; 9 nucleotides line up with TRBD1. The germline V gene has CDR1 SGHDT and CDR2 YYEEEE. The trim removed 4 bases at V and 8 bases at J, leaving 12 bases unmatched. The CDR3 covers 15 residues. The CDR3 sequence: CASSRDRANWREAFF. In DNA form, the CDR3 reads TGTGCCAGCAGCAGGGACAGGGCGAATTGGCGGGAAGCTTTCTTT. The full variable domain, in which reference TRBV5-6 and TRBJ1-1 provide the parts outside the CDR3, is DAGVTQSPTHLIKTRGQQVTLRCSPKSGHDTVSWYQQALGQGPQFIFQYYEEEERQRGNFPDRFSGHQFPNYSSELNVNALLLGDSALYLCASSRDRANWREAFFGQGTRLTVV.

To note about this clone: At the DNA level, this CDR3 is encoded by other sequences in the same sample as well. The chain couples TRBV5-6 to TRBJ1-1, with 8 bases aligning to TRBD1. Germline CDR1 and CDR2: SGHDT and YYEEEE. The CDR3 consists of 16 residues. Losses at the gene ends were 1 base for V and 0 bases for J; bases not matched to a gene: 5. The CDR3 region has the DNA TGTGCCAGCAGCTTGCCCCGGACAGGGATGAACACTGAAGCTTTCTTT. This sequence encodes CASSLPRTGMNTEAFF.

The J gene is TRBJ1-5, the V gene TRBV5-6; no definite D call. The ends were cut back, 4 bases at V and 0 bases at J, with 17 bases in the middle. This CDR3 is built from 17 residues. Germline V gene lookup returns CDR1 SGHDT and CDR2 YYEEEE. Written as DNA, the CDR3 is TGTGCCAGCAGCAATCTGCGTGAACATGGTAGCAATCAGCCCCAGCATTTT. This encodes CASSNLREHGSNQPQHF. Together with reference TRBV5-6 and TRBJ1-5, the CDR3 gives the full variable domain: DAGVTQSPTHLIKTRGQQVTLRCSPKSGHDTVSWYQQALGQGPQFIFQYYEEEERQRGNFPDRFSGHQFPNYSSELNVNALLLGDSALYLCASSNLREHGSNQPQHFGDGTRLSIL.

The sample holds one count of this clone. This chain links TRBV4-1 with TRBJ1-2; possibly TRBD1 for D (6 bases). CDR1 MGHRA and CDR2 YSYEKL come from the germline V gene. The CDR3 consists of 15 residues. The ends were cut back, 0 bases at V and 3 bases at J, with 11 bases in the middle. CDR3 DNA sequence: TGCGCCAGCAGCCAAGAGGTTTCAGGGGACTATGGCTACACCTTC. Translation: CASSQEVSGDYGYTF.

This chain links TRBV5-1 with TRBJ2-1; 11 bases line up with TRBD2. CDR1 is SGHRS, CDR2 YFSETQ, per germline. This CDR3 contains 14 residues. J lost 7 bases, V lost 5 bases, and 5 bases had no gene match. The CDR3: CASRVAGGPNEQFF. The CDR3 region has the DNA TGCGCCAGCAGGGTAGCGGGGGGGCCTAATGAGCAGTTCTTC.

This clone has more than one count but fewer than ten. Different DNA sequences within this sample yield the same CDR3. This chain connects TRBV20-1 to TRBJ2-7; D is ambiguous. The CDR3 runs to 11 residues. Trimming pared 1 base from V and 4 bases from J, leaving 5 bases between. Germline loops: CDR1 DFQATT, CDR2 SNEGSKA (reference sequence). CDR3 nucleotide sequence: TGCAGTGCTAGAGGGTTTTACGAGCAGTACTTC. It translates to CSARGFYEQYF.

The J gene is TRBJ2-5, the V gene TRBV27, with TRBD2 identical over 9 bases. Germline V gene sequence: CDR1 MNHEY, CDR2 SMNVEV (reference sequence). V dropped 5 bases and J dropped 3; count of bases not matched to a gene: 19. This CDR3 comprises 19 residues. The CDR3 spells CASSPRLRRGGQGKETQYF. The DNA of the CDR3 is TGTGCCAGCAGTCCCCGCCTAAGGCGGGGGGGCCAGGGGAAAGAGACCCAGTACTTC.

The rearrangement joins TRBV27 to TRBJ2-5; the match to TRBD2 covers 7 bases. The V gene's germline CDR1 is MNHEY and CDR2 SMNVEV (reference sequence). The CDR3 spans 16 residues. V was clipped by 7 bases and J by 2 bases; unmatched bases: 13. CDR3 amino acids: CASTTYGEAGQETQYF. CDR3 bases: TGTGCCAGCACCACTTATGGGGAAGCGGGACAAGAGACCCAGTACTTC.

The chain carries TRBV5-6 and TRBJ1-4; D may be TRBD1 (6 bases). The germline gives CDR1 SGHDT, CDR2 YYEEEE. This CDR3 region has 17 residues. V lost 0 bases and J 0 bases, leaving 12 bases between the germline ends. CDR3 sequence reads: CASSLGVRTATNEKLFF. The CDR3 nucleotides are TGTGCCAGCAGCTTGGGGGTTCGGACAGCAACTAATGAAAAACTGTTTTTT. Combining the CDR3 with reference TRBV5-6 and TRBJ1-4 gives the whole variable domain DAGVTQSPTHLIKTRGQQVTLRCSPKSGHDTVSWYQQALGQGPQFIFQYYEEEERQRGNFPDRFSGHQFPNYSSELNVNALLLGDSALYLCASSLGVRTATNEKLFFGSGTQLSVL.

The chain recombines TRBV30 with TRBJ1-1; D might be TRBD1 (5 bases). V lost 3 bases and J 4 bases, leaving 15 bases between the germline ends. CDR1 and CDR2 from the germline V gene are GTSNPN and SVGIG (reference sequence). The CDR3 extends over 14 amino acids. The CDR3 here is CAWSALTGGTEAFF. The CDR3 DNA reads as TGTGCCTGGAGCGCCCTTACGGGGGGCACTGAAGCTTTCTTT.

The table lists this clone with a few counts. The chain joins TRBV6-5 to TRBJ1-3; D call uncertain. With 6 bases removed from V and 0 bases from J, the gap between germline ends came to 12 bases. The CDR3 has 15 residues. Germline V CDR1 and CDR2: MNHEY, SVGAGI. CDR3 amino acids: CASRRMEGSGNTIYF. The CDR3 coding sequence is TGTGCCAGCAGGAGAATGGAGGGCTCTGGAAACACCATATATTTT.

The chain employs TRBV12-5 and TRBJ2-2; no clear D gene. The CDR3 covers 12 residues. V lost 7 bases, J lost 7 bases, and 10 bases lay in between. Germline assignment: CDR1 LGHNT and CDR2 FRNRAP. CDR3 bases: TGTGCTAGTGAAGGGTTCAGCGGGGAGCTGTTTTTT. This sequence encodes CASEGFSGELFF.

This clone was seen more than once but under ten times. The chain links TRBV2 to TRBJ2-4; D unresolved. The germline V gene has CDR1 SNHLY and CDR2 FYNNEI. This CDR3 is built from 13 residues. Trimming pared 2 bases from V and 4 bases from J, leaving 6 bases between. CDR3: CASSENSKNIQYF. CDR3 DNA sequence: TGTGCCAGCAGTGAAAACAGTAAAAACATTCAGTACTTC.

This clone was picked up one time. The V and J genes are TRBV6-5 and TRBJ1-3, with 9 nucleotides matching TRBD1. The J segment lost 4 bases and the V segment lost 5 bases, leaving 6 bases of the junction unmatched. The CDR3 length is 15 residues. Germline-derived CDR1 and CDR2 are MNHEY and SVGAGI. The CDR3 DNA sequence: TGTGCCAGCAGTCTAGACAGGGGGGGCGGAAACACCATATATTTT. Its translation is CASSLDRGGGNTIYF.

CDR3 coding DNA: TGTGCCACCAGCAGAGATGGCGGGGGCTCCTACAATGAGCAGTTCTTC. It codes for CATSRDGGGSYNEQFF. The chain couples TRBV15 to TRBJ2-1; TRBD2 aligns across 7 bases. The CDR3 totals 16 residues. CDR1 and CDR2 from the germline V gene are LNHNV and YYDKDF (reference sequence). After removal of 0 bases from V and 0 bases from J, the junction contained 2 bases not matched to a gene.